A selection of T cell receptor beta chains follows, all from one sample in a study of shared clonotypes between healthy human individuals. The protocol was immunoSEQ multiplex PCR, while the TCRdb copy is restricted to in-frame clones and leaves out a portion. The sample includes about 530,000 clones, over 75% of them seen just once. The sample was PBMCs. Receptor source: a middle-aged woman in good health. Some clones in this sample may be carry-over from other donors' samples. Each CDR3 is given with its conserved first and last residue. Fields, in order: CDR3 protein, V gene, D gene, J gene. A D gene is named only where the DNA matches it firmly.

CDR3 protein: CAAVPYNEQFF; V gene: TRBV27; D gene: .; J gene: TRBJ2-1
CDR3 protein: CASSPGQPRNIQYF; V gene: TRBV18; D gene: .; J gene: TRBJ2-4
CDR3 protein: CASSLAANTDTQYF; V gene: TRBV7-9; D gene: .; J gene: TRBJ2-3
CDR3 protein: CASNEGKRDYGYTF; V gene: TRBV5-6; D gene: .; J gene: TRBJ1-2
CDR3 protein: CASSQFWHRETQYF; V gene: TRBV23-1; D gene: .; J gene: TRBJ2-5
CDR3 protein: CASDRDSDEQYF; V gene: TRBV2; D gene: TRBD1; J gene: TRBJ2-7
CDR3 protein: CASSPDPGTANTGELFF; V gene: TRBV7-3; D gene: .; J gene: TRBJ2-2
CDR3 protein: CASSLAGMNTEAFF; V gene: TRBV7-3; D gene: .; J gene: TRBJ1-1
CDR3 protein: CASSDYRDGGYTF; V gene: TRBV6-5; D gene: .; J gene: TRBJ1-2
CDR3 protein: CASSPGGGYEQYF; V gene: TRBV27; D gene: TRBD1; J gene: TRBJ2-7
CDR3 protein: CASSEVGGSSYEQYF; V gene: TRBV10-2; D gene: TRBD2; J gene: TRBJ2-7
CDR3 protein: CASSVGQPQHF; V gene: TRBV2; D gene: .; J gene: TRBJ1-5
CDR3 protein: CASRDPGELFF; V gene: TRBV6-6; D gene: .; J gene: TRBJ2-2
CDR3 protein: CASSLQGAGSYEQYF; V gene: TRBV28; D gene: TRBD1; J gene: TRBJ2-7
CDR3 protein: CAISGTTDTGNTIYF; V gene: TRBV10-3; D gene: .; J gene: TRBJ1-3
CDR3 protein: CASSFLAGEGGEQFF; V gene: TRBV11-3; D gene: TRBD2; J gene: TRBJ2-1
CDR3 protein: CASSQRVDQPQHF; V gene: TRBV4-1; D gene: .; J gene: TRBJ1-5